This T cell receptor (beta chain) was observed in a study of technical replicates of blood from several donors. TCRdb keeps only in-frame clones here, not all; method: immunoSEQ multiplex PCR. The data show 76,000 or so clones, about 91% seen once. Per the germline V gene, CDR1 is ENHRY and CDR2 is SYGVKD. The V end lost 4 bases, the J end lost 2 bases, and 12 bases lay between the germline ends. This CDR3 contains 14 residues. The material sequenced was T cells isolated from PBMCs. This receptor was taken from a human donor in good health. The chain is built from TRBV10-3 and TRBJ2-7, with D possibly being TRBD1 (5 bases). The CDR3 protein is CAISGVRGTYEQYF. The CDR3 region has the DNA TGTGCCATCAGTGGAGTTAGGGGAACCTACGAGCAGTACTTC.